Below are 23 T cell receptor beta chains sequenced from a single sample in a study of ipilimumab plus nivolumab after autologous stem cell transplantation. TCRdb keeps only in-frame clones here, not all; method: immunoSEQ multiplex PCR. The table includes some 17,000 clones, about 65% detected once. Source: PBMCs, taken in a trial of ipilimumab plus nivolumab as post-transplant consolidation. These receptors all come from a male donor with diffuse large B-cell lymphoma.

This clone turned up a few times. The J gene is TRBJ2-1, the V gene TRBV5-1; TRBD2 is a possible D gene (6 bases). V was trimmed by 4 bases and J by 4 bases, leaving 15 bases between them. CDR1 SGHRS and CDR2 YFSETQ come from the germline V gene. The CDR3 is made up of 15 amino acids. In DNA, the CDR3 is TGCGCCAGCAGCCTTTCCGGGAGAAATTACAATGAGCAGTTCTTC. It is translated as CASSLSGRNYNEQFF. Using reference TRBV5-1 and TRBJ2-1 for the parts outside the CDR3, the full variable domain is KAGVTQTPRYLIKTRGQQVTLSCSPISGHRSVSWYQQTPGQGLQFLFEYFSETQRNKGNFPGRFSGRQFSNSRSEMNVSTLELGDSALYLCASSLSGRNYNEQFFGPGTRLTVL.

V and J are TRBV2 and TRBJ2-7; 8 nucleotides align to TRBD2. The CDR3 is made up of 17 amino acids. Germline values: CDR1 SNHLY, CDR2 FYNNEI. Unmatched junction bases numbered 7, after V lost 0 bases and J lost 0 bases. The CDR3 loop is CASSEAWGGGLSYEQYF. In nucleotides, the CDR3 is TGTGCCAGCAGTGAAGCGTGGGGCGGGGGGCTCTCCTACGAGCAGTACTTC.

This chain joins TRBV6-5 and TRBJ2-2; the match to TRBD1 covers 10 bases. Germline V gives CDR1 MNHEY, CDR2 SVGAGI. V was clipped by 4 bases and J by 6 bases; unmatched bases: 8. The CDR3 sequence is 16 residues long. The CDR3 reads CASSSRRDRGAGELFF. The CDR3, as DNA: TGTGCCAGCAGTTCCCGCCGGGACAGGGGTGCCGGGGAGCTGTTTTTT.

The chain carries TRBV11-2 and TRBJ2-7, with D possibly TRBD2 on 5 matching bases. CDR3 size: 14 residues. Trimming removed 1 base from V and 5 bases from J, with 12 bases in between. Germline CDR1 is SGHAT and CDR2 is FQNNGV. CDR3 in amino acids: CASSLVLGKDEQYF. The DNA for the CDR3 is TGTGCCAGCAGCTTAGTCCTCGGGAAGGACGAGCAGTACTTC.

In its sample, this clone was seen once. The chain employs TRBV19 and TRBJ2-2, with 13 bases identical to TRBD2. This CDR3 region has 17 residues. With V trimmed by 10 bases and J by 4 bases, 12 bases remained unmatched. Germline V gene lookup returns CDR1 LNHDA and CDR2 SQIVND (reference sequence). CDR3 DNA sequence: TGTGCCACCTCCCTTCCGGGACTAGCGGGACCCACCGGGGAGCTGTTTTTT. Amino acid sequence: CATSLPGLAGPTGELFF.

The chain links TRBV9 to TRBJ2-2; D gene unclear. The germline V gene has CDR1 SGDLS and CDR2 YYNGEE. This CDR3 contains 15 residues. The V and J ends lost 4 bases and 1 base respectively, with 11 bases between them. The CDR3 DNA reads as TGTGCCAGCAGCTTAGAGGTTTTGAACACCGGGGAGCTGTTTTTT. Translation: CASSLEVLNTGELFF.

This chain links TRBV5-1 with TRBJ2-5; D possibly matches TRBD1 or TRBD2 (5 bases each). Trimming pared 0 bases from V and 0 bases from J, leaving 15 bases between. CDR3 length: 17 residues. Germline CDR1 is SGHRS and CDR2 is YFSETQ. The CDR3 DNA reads TGCGCCAGCAGCTTGGGACAGTCTAGCCGGTACCAAGAGACCCAGTACTTC. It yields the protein CASSLGQSSRYQETQYF.

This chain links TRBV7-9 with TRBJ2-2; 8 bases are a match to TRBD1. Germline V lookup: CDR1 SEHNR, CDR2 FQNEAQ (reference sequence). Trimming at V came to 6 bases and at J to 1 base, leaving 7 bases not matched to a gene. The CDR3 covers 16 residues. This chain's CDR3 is CASRKSGTGNTGELFF. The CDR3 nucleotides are TGTGCCAGCAGAAAAAGTGGGACAGGGAACACCGGGGAGCTGTTTTTT.

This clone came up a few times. CDR3 region: CASSLGDREDQPQHF. Written as DNA, the CDR3 is TGCGCCAGCAGCTTGGGGGACAGGGAAGATCAGCCCCAGCATTTT. J is TRBJ1-5 and V is TRBV5-1, with 9 nucleotides matching TRBD1. With V trimmed by 0 bases and J by 5 bases, 3 bases remained unmatched. Germline values: CDR1 SGHRS, CDR2 YFSETQ. CDR3 length: 15 amino acids. The entire variable domain, with the rest obtained from reference TRBV5-1 and TRBJ1-5, is as follows: KAGVTQTPRYLIKTRGQQVTLSCSPISGHRSVSWYQQTPGQGLQFLFEYFSETQRNKGNFPGRFSGRQFSNSRSEMNVSTLELGDSALYLCASSLGDREDQPQHFGDGTRLSIL.

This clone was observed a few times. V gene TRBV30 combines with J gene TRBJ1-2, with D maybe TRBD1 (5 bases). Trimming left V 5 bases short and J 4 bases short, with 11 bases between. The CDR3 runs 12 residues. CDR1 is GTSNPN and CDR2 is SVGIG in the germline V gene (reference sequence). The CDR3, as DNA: TGTGCCTGGGCGGGGGAGCCCTATGGCTACACCTTC. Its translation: CAWAGEPYGYTF.

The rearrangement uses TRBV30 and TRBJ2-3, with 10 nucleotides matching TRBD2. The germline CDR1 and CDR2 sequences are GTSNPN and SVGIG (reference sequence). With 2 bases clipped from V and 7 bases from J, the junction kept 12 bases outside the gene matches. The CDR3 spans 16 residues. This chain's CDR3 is CAWSSYSGGSGNTQYF. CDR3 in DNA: TGTGCCTGGAGTTCATATAGCGGGGGGTCCGGTAATACGCAGTATTTT. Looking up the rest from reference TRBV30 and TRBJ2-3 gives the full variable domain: SQTIHQWPATLVQPVGSPLSLECTVEGTSNPNLYWYRQAAGRGLQLLFYSVGIGQISSEVPQNLSASRPQDRQFILSSKKLLLSDSGFYLCAWSSYSGGSGNTQYFGPGTRLTVL.

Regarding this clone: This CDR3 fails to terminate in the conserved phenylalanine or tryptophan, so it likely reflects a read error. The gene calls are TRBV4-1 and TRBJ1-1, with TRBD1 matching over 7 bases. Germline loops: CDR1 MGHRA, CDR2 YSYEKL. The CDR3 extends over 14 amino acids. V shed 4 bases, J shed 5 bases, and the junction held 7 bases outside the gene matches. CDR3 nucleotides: TGCGCCAGCAGCCTCGACAGGGCTCGGACTGAAGCTTTCCTT. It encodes CASSLDRARTEAFL.

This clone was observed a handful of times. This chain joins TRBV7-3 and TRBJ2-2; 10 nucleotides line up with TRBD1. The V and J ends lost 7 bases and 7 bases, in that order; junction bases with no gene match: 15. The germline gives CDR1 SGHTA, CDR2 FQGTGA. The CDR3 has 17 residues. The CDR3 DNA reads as TGTGCCAGCACCGAGAGGGCGACAGGGGGCACGGGCGGGGAGCTGTTTTTT. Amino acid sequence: CASTERATGGTGGELFF.

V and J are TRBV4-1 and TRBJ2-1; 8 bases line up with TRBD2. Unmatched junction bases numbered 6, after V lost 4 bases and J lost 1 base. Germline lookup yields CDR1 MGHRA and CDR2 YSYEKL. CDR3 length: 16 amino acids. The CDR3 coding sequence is TGCGCCAGCAGCCGCCACTCTAGCGGGTCCTACAATGAGCAGTTCTTC. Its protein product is CASSRHSSGSYNEQFF.

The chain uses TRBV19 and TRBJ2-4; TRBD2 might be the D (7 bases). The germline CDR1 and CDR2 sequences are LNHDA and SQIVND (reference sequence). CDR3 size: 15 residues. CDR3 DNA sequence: TGTGCGACCAGGGAGGGGGAGACCCTAAACTACATTCAGTACTTC. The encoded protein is CATREGETLNYIQYF.

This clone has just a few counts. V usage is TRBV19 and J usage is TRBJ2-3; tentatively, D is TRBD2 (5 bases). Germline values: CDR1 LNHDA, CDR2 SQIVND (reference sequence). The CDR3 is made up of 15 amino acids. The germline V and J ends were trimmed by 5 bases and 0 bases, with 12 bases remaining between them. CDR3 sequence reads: CASSPSGFSTDTQYF. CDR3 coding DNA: TGTGCCAGTAGTCCCAGCGGCTTTAGCACAGATACGCAGTATTTT.

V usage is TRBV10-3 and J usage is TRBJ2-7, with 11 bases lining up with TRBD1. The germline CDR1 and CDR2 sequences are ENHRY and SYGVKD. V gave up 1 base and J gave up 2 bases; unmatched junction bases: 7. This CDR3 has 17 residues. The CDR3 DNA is TGTGCCATCAGTGAGTACGGGACAGGGGGGCGTCCCTACGAGCAGTACTTC. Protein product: CAISEYGTGGRPYEQYF.

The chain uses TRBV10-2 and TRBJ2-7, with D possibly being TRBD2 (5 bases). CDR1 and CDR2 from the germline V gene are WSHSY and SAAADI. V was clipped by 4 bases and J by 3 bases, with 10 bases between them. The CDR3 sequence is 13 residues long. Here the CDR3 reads CASSGVGVYEQYF. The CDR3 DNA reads TGCGCCAGCAGTGGGGTCGGGGTCTACGAGCAGTACTTC.

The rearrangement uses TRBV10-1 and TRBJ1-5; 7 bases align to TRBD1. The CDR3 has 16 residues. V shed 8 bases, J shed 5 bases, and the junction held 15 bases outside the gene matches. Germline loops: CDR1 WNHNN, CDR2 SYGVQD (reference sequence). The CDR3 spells CASPPCETGIHQPQHF. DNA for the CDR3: TGCGCCAGCCCCCCATGCGAGACAGGGATTCATCAGCCCCAGCATTTT.

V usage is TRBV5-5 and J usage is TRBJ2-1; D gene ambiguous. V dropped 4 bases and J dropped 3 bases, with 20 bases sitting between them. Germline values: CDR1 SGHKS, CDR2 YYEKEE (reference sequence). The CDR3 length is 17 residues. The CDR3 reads CASSLNPKAPIYNEQFF. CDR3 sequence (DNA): TGTGCCAGCAGCCTGAACCCAAAAGCGCCCATCTACAATGAGCAGTTCTTC. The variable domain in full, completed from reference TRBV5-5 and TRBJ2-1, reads DAGVTQSPTHLIKTRGQQVTLRCSPISGHKSVSWYQQVLGQGPQFIFQYYEKEERGRGNFPDRFSARQFPNYSSELNVNALLLGDSALYLCASSLNPKAPIYNEQFFGPGTRLTVL.

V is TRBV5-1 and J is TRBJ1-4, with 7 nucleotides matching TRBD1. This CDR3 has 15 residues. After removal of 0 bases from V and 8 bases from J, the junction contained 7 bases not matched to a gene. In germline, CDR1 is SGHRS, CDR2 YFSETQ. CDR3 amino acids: CASSLATGEREKLFF. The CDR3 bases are TGCGCCAGCAGCTTGGCCACAGGGGAGAGAGAAAAACTGTTTTTT.

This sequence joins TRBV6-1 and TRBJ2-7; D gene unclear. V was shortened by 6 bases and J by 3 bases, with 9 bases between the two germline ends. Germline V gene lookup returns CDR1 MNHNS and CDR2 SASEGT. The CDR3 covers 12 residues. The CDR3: CASSSGDYEQYF. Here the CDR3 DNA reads TGTGCCAGCAGCTCAGGAGACTACGAGCAGTACTTC.

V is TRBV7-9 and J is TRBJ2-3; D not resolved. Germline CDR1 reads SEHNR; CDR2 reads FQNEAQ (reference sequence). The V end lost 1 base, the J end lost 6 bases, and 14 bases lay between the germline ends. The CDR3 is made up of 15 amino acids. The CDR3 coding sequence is TGTGCCAGCAGCTTAGGACGTACTATGGCGGATACGCAGTATTTT. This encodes CASSLGRTMADTQYF.